What follows are 20 T cell receptor beta chains derived from one specimen sequenced in a study of TIL therapy for anti-PD-1-resistant metastatic lung cancer. The libraries were made with immunoSEQ v3. Clones were sequenced by immunoSEQ multiplex PCR, and TCRdb holds only the in-frame ones, with some missing. Among some 90,000 clones listed, 50% to 70% were seen once. This sample's time point: pre-treatment sample, taken before nivolumab and TIL therapy. Most excised metastases sampled were pleural nodules or supraclavicular lymph nodes. The sequenced sample was tumor tissue, obtained at baseline. The receptors here all came from a person aged 25-85 years with non-small cell lung cancer.

This clone has just one count. The V gene is TRBV18, the J gene TRBJ2-3; D gene ambiguous. CDR3 length: 14 residues. V lost 4 bases to trimming and J lost 2 bases, with 10 bases between them. Germline V gene sequence: CDR1 KGHSH, CDR2 LQKENI. DNA of the CDR3: TGTGCCAGCTCACTGACGGATATCACAGATACGCAGTATTTT. Translating it yields CASSLTDITDTQYF.

The gene calls are TRBV2 and TRBJ1-1; D is perhaps TRBD1 (6 bases). The germline CDR1 and CDR2 sequences are SNHLY and FYNNEI. This CDR3 region has 10 residues. Trimming took 8 bases from V and 8 from J, leaving 9 bases between them. This CDR3 is CASRGGEAFF. For the CDR3, the DNA is TGTGCCAGCCGAGGGGGAGAAGCTTTCTTT.

This sequence joins TRBV10-1 and TRBJ2-2, with TRBD1 matching 8 bases. CDR3 length: 17 residues. Looked up from germline, CDR1 is WNHNN and CDR2 is SYGVQD (reference sequence). With V trimmed by 4 bases and J by 6 bases, 13 bases remained unmatched. CDR3 DNA sequence: TGCGCCAGCAGTGGCCCCTCGGGACAGGAAGGTTCCGGGGAGCTGTTTTTT. The encoded protein is CASSGPSGQEGSGELFF.

The chain couples TRBV18 to TRBJ1-2; D remains unclear. Trimming removed 3 bases from V and 2 bases from J, with 10 bases in between. The CDR3 is made up of 14 amino acids. The germline CDR1 and CDR2 sequences are KGHSH and LQKENI. CDR3 in amino acids: CASSPGPDNYGYTF. For the CDR3, the DNA is TGTGCCAGCTCACCGGGCCCGGACAACTATGGCTACACCTTC.

CDR3 coding DNA: TGCGCCAGCAGCCCGGCGGAAGCGGCTGGAAACACCATATATTTT. As protein: CASSPAEAAGNTIYF. The rearrangement links TRBV5-1 to TRBJ1-3; D is ambiguous. Trimming pared 4 bases from V and 2 bases from J, leaving 13 bases between. The CDR3 is 15 amino acids. The germline V gene has CDR1 SGHRS and CDR2 YFSETQ.

This clone was seen more than once but under ten times. This chain joins TRBV2 and TRBJ1-1; no definite D call. Germline V CDR1 and CDR2: SNHLY, FYNNEI. V lost 5 bases to trimming and J lost 0 bases, with 7 bases between them. The CDR3 loop spans 13 amino acids. CDR3 region: CASSKEMNTEAFF. The CDR3 bases are TGTGCCAGCAGTAAAGAGATGAACACTGAAGCTTTCTTT.

J is TRBJ2-7 and V is TRBV6-5; D tentatively reads TRBD1 or TRBD2 (5 bases each). Looked up from germline, CDR1 is MNHEY and CDR2 is SVGAGI. The germline V and J ends were trimmed by 5 bases and 2 bases, with 13 bases remaining between them. This CDR3 comprises 14 residues. CDR3 bases: TGTGCCAGCAGTCGGGGCCAACCGGCCTACGAGCAGTACTTC. Translation: CASSRGQPAYEQYF.

This sequence joins TRBV12-3 or TRBV12-4 and TRBJ1-1, with a possible D match to TRBD1 (6 bases). The CDR3 is 13 residues long. V was pared by 2 bases and J by 5 bases, with 9 bases between. CDR3 sequence (DNA): TGTGCCAGCAGTTTAAAGGGGGGGACTGAAGCTTTCTTT. Its protein product is CASSLKGGTEAFF.

The chain employs TRBV18 and TRBJ2-1; 12 positions match TRBD2. CDR1 is KGHSH and CDR2 is LQKENI in the germline V gene. V was pared by 0 bases and J by 8 bases, with 11 bases of the junction left unmatched. The CDR3 loop spans 18 amino acids. Here the CDR3 DNA reads TGTGCCAGCTCACCACCGCGACCTAGCGGGAGGGCCGGCGATGAGCAGTTCTTC. Amino acids: CASSPPRPSGRAGDEQFF.

The chain links TRBV6-1 to TRBJ1-4, with 8 bases lining up with TRBD1. The CDR3 covers 14 residues. The V and J ends lost 1 base and 8 bases, in that order; junction bases with no gene match: 3. Germline CDR1 and CDR2: MNHNS and SASEGT. As DNA, the CDR3 is TGTGCCAGCAGTGAAGACAGGGGGTGGGAAAAACTGTTTTTT. Translating it yields CASSEDRGWEKLFF.

The chain couples TRBV9 to TRBJ1-4; D gene uncertain. Germline V gene lookup returns CDR1 SGDLS and CDR2 YYNGEE. The CDR3 consists of 16 residues. Trimming shortened V by 4 bases and J by 0 bases, and 13 bases separated the two germline ends. The CDR3 sequence: CASSPSIAATNEKLFF. The CDR3, as DNA: TGTGCCAGCAGCCCCTCAATAGCAGCAACTAATGAAAAACTGTTTTTT.

This chain joins TRBV19 and TRBJ2-2; no reliable D call. This CDR3 is built from 16 residues. The germline V and J ends were trimmed by 5 bases and 3 bases, with 16 bases remaining between them. Germline V gene data show CDR1 as LNHDA and CDR2 as SQIVND (reference sequence). The CDR3 region is CASSPRSGRDTGELFF. The DNA for the CDR3 is TGTGCCAGTAGTCCTCGTTCGGGCCGAGACACCGGGGAGCTGTTTTTT.

V is TRBV9 and J is TRBJ2-3, with TRBD1 matching 7 bases. J was trimmed by 0 bases and V by 2 bases; bases with no gene match: 3. Per the germline V gene, CDR1 is SGDLS and CDR2 is YYNGEE. CDR3 size: 15 residues. The DNA of the CDR3 is TGTGCCAGCAGCGTCCAGGGGGTTAGCACAGATACGCAGTATTTT. Translated, it gives CASSVQGVSTDTQYF.

This sequence joins TRBV27 and TRBJ1-5; D is perhaps TRBD1 (5 bases). Per germline, CDR1 MNHEY and CDR2 SMNVEV (reference sequence). There are 14 residues in the CDR3. V lost 4 bases and J lost 4, with 11 bases in between. The DNA for the CDR3 is TGTGCCAGCAGTTCCAGGGTGGGGAATCAGCCCCAGCATTTT. Its translation: CASSSRVGNQPQHF.

Only a few counts were recorded for this clone. This chain links TRBV5-1 with TRBJ2-7; perhaps D is TRBD1 or TRBD2 (5 bases each). CDR1 and CDR2 (germline): SGHRS, YFSETQ. The V and J ends lost 3 bases and 0 bases respectively, with 13 bases between them. The CDR3 runs to 15 residues. The CDR3 spells CASSSPGASSYEQYF. The DNA for the CDR3 is TGCGCCAGCAGCTCCCCCGGGGCGAGCTCCTACGAGCAGTACTTC.

The genes are TRBV4-2 and TRBJ2-1; possibly TRBD2 for D (5 bases). This CDR3 region has 17 residues. From germline, CDR1 is LGHNA and CDR2 YNFKEQ. Trimming removed 1 base from V and 0 bases from J, with 13 bases in between. CDR3 in DNA: TGTGCCAGCAGCCAAGCGCCCACGGGGAGCTCCTACAATGAGCAGTTCTTC. Translation: CASSQAPTGSSYNEQFF.

V and J are TRBV5-5 and TRBJ2-5, with 10 bases matching TRBD1. V shed 4 bases, J shed 2 bases, and the junction held 11 bases outside the gene matches. Germline V gives CDR1 SGHKS, CDR2 YYEKEE (reference sequence). The CDR3 is 17 amino acids. The CDR3 protein is CASSQETGGLSQETQYF. The CDR3 region has the DNA TGTGCCAGCAGCCAAGAGACAGGGGGCCTTTCTCAAGAGACCCAGTACTTC.

This sequence joins TRBV29-1 and TRBJ2-3; TRBD2 matches 8 bases. This CDR3 spans 13 amino acids. Trimming at V came to 4 bases and at J to 4 bases, leaving 4 bases not matched to a gene. The germline V gene has CDR1 SQVTM and CDR2 ANQGSEA. The CDR3 DNA is TGCAGCGTTGTAATCGGGAGGGCAGATACGCAGTATTTT. This encodes CSVVIGRADTQYF.

The chain recombines TRBV9 with TRBJ2-7; tentatively, D is TRBD1 or TRBD2 (5 bases each). The germline CDR1 and CDR2 sequences are SGDLS and YYNGEE. This CDR3 is 15 amino acids long. V was shortened by 2 bases and J by 2 bases, with 14 bases between the two germline ends. The DNA for the CDR3 is TGTGCCAGCAGCGTGGAACCGGGACCCACCTACGAGCAGTACTTC. This sequence encodes CASSVEPGPTYEQYF.

This chain connects TRBV28 to TRBJ2-7, with D perhaps TRBD1 or TRBD2 (6 bases each). Trimming removed 7 bases at V and 1 base at J, with 20 bases between. The CDR3 runs 16 residues. Looked up from germline, CDR1 is MDHEN and CDR2 is SYDVKM. CDR3 nucleotide sequence: TGTGCCAGCATAAATGGGGGGACACATGGATCCTACGAGCAGTACTTC. This sequence encodes CASINGGTHGSYEQYF.